The 25 T cell receptor beta chains presented below share a single source sample, sequenced in a study of CD8+ T cells in alopecia areata. RNA was extracted and reverse transcribed into cDNA as the sequencing template. The data were produced by immunoSEQ multiplex PCR, yet TCRdb's version contains in-frame clones alone and is incomplete. The sample has around 150,000 clones; 75% to 85% are singletons. The treatment was: oral pan-JAK inhibitor, 5-10 mg twice daily. The material was CD8+ T cells sorted from blood, obtained at week 4, from a patient treated with tofacitinib. Every receptor here comes from a human donor with alopecia areata.

The rearrangement joins TRBV7-9 to TRBJ1-5; D is unclear. CDR3 length: 14 amino acids. Looked up from germline, CDR1 is SEHNR and CDR2 is FQNEAQ (reference sequence). The V and J ends lost 5 bases and 3 bases respectively, with 11 bases between them. This CDR3 is CASSGGGPNQPQHF. DNA of the CDR3: TGTGCCAGCAGCGGAGGTGGACCCAATCAGCCCCAGCATTTT.

The chain uses TRBV2 and TRBJ2-7; 8 positions agree with TRBD1. The CDR3 has 14 amino acids. The junction had 1 base not matched to a gene; V was cut back by 0 bases and J by 3 bases. The germline CDR1 and CDR2 sequences are SNHLY and FYNNEI. The CDR3 DNA sequence: TGTGCCAGCAGTGAAGCGGGACAGGACTACGAGCAGTACTTC. Residues: CASSEAGQDYEQYF.

The V and J genes are TRBV29-1 and TRBJ2-7, with D possibly matching TRBD1 (6 bases). Germline CDR1 reads SQVTM; CDR2 reads ANQGSEA. The CDR3 runs to 13 residues. V was trimmed by 6 bases and J by 2 bases, leaving 14 bases between them. In DNA form, the CDR3 reads TGCAGCGTAGTCGAAGGACAGACCTACGAGCAGTACTTC. Translating gives CSVVEGQTYEQYF.

V is TRBV6-5 and J is TRBJ2-5; D remains ambiguous. The CDR3 runs 14 residues. The germline V and J ends were trimmed by 2 bases and 5 bases, with 12 bases remaining between them. Per germline, CDR1 MNHEY and CDR2 SVGAGI. The CDR3 protein is CASSYDRVLETQYF. The CDR3 region has the DNA TGTGCCAGCAGTTACGATCGGGTTTTGGAGACCCAGTACTTC.

This sequence joins TRBV19 and TRBJ1-3, with D uncertain. Germline assignment: CDR1 LNHDA and CDR2 SQIVND (reference sequence). The V gene lost 5 bases and the J gene lost 4 bases, with 12 bases spanning the gap. This CDR3 comprises 14 residues. The CDR3 nucleotides are TGTGCCAGTAGTGGCGCTGGAAGAGGAAACACCATATATTTT. Translation gives CASSGAGRGNTIYF. Using reference TRBV19 and TRBJ1-3 for the parts outside the CDR3, the full variable domain is DGGITQSPKYLFRKEGQNVTLSCEQNLNHDAMYWYRQDPGQGLRLIYYSQIVNDFQKGDIAEGYSVSREKKESFPLTVTSAQKNPTAFYLCASSGAGRGNTIYFGEGSWLTVV.

The rearrangement joins TRBV30 to TRBJ1-1; TRBD1 is a possible D gene (6 bases). V was shortened by 1 base and J by 8 bases, with 14 bases between the two germline ends. The CDR3 spans 13 residues. Germline CDR1 reads GTSNPN; CDR2 reads SVGIG (reference sequence). In DNA, the CDR3 is TGTGCCTGGAGTGCCGGACAGTTCGGGGAAGCTTTCTTT. It yields the protein CAWSAGQFGEAFF.

This chain joins TRBV7-6 and TRBJ2-7, with a tentative D call TRBD1 (6 bases). CDR3 length: 14 residues. V lost 3 bases and J 3 bases, leaving 12 bases between the germline ends. Germline V gene data show CDR1 as SGHVS and CDR2 as FNYEAQ. The CDR3 loop reads CASSLGPGDYEQYF. The CDR3 DNA is TGTGCCAGCAGCTTGGGGCCAGGGGACTACGAGCAGTACTTC.

V and J are TRBV6-5 and TRBJ2-7; 9 positions agree with TRBD1. CDR1 is MNHEY and CDR2 is SVGAGI in the germline V gene. V trimming: 0 bases; J trimming: 3 bases; junction bases outside the gene matches: 3. The CDR3 contains 15 residues. The CDR3 here is CASSYSGTGIYEQYF. CDR3 sequence (DNA): TGTGCCAGCAGTTACTCAGGGACAGGGATCTACGAGCAGTACTTC.

V usage is TRBV15 and J usage is TRBJ2-5; TRBD2 is a possible D gene (5 bases). The CDR3 loop spans 11 amino acids. Trimming cost V 6 bases and J 4 bases, with 6 bases left between them. Germline assignment: CDR1 LNHNV and CDR2 YYDKDF (reference sequence). CDR3 region: CATREGETQYF. CDR3 DNA sequence: TGTGCCACCAGAGAGGGAGAGACCCAGTACTTC.

CDR3: CSARVKYEQYF. CDR3 DNA: TGCAGTGCTAGAGTGAAGTACGAGCAGTACTTC. The chain carries TRBV20-1 and TRBJ2-7; D not resolved. The CDR3 has 11 residues. Between the trimmed V and J ends, which lost 1 base and 4 bases, there was a span of 5 bases. Germline lookup yields CDR1 DFQATT and CDR2 SNEGSKA (reference sequence).

The chain employs TRBV18 and TRBJ2-7; 9 bases are shared with TRBD1. After removal of 3 bases from V and 5 bases from J, the junction contained 11 bases not matched to a gene. The CDR3 consists of 16 residues. Germline assignment: CDR1 KGHSH and CDR2 LQKENI. CDR3 sequence (DNA): TGTGCCAGCTCACCGGGACAGGGCCCCCCTGCCAACGAGCAGTACTTC. This encodes CASSPGQGPPANEQYF.

Only a few counts were recorded for this clone. Other nucleotide sequences from this sample produce the same CDR3. The CDR3 loop is CASSLGGGEQYF. Written as DNA, the CDR3 is TGTGCCAGCAGTTTAGGCGGTGGGGAGCAGTACTTC. The rearrangement links TRBV27 to TRBJ2-7; D gene uncertain. The V end lost 2 bases, the J end lost 7 bases, and 9 bases lay between the germline ends. CDR1 is MNHEY and CDR2 is SMNVEV in the germline V gene (reference sequence). CDR3 length: 12 residues.

In nucleotides, the CDR3 is TGTGCCAGCAGCCCCTCTCCGGTCGAGCAGTACTTC. It encodes CASSPSPVEQYF. The genes are TRBV13 and TRBJ2-7; D call uncertain. Trimming took off 5 bases at V and 6 bases at J, with 11 bases between the two ends. The germline V gene has CDR1 PRHDT and CDR2 FYEKMQ (reference sequence). CDR3 size: 12 residues.

This clone is a singleton in its sample. The gene calls are TRBV14 and TRBJ2-3; D call uncertain. The length of the CDR3 is 14 residues. V was clipped by 5 bases and J by 4 bases, with 13 bases between them. Germline CDR1 reads SGHDN; CDR2 reads FVKESK. The CDR3 nucleotides read TGTGCCAGCAGCTCGAAGTTAGTTTCAGATACGCAGTATTTT. Amino acid sequence: CASSSKLVSDTQYF. The full variable domain, with the rest looked up from reference TRBV14 and TRBJ2-3, is EAGVTQFPSHSVIEKGQTVTLRCDPISGHDNLYWYRRVMGKEIKFLLHFVKESKQDESGMPNNRFLAERTGGTYSTLKVQPAELEDSGVYFCASSSKLVSDTQYFGPGTRLTVL.

This clone was recorded a few times. The rearrangement links TRBV7-9 to TRBJ2-7; 7 bases align to TRBD2. CDR1 is SEHNR, CDR2 FQNEAQ, per germline (reference sequence). The V gene end was trimmed by 8 bases and the J gene end by 5 bases; junction bases not matched to a gene: 6. This CDR3 is 12 amino acids long. The CDR3 protein is CASGGGFDEQYF. The CDR3 coding sequence is TGTGCCAGCGGCGGGGGATTTGACGAGCAGTACTTC.

DNA for the CDR3: TGTGCCAGCACGTATGGGGGATCTAAGGGCTACACCTTC. Encoded protein: CASTYGGSKGYTF. This chain links TRBV6-5 with TRBJ1-2; weak D call: TRBD1 (5 bases). The CDR3 sequence is 13 residues long. CDR1 MNHEY and CDR2 SVGAGI come from the germline V gene. V lost 7 bases and J 8 bases, leaving 17 bases between the germline ends.

The J gene is TRBJ1-2, the V gene TRBV7-9; D uncertain. The CDR3 has 11 amino acids. Germline lookup yields CDR1 SEHNR and CDR2 FQNEAQ (reference sequence). The V end lost 3 bases, the J end lost 8 bases, and 7 bases lay between the germline ends. DNA for the CDR3: TGTGCCAGCAGCTTTTGGGGAGGCTACACCTTC. It encodes CASSFWGGYTF.

The rearrangement joins TRBV7-9 to TRBJ2-3; D remains unclear. This CDR3 comprises 11 residues. In germline, CDR1 is SEHNR, CDR2 FQNEAQ (reference sequence). Trimming pared 8 bases from V and 6 bases from J, leaving 9 bases between. The CDR3 spells CASLKADTQYF. As DNA, the CDR3 is TGTGCCAGCCTTAAGGCTGATACGCAGTATTTT.

This CDR3 reads CASSFNNEQFF. Written as DNA, the CDR3 is TGCGCCAGCAGCTTCAACAATGAGCAGTTCTTC. The chain is built from TRBV5-1 and TRBJ2-1; D call uncertain. There are 11 residues in the CDR3. Germline values: CDR1 SGHRS, CDR2 YFSETQ. V was clipped by 2 bases and J by 5 bases, with 2 bases between them.

The chain has TRBV4-3 and TRBJ2-5; 8 bases align to TRBD2. Unmatched junction bases numbered 13, after V lost 3 bases and J lost 4 bases. The CDR3 contains 17 residues. In germline, CDR1 is LGHNA, CDR2 YSLEER. Written as DNA, the CDR3 is TGCGCCAGCAGCCAGGAAGAGTCCGGGGGGGCGGGAGAGACCCAGTACTTC. Translated: CASSQEESGGAGETQYF.

The chain couples TRBV7-9 to TRBJ2-7; D perhaps matches TRBD2 (6 bases). Trimming removed 5 bases at V and 2 bases at J, with 16 bases between. The CDR3 is 15 amino acids. The germline V gene has CDR1 SEHNR and CDR2 FQNEAQ (reference sequence). The CDR3 is CASSPVVTGAYEQYF. The CDR3 nucleotides are TGTGCCAGCAGCCCAGTGGTGACGGGGGCCTACGAGCAGTACTTC. Full variable domain (rest looked up from reference TRBV7-9 and TRBJ2-7): DTGVSQNPRHKITKRGQNVTFRCDPISEHNRLYWYRQTLGQGPEFLTYFQNEAQLEKSRLLSDRFSAERPKGSFSTLEIQRTEQGDSAMYLCASSPVVTGAYEQYFGPGTRLTVT.

This clone was detected only once. The chain links TRBV5-1 to TRBJ1-2; 8 positions match TRBD1. The V gene's germline CDR1 is SGHRS and CDR2 YFSETQ. The CDR3 covers 16 residues. Unmatched junction bases numbered 7, after V lost 1 base and J lost 2 bases. The CDR3 here is CASSLSGGEINYGYTF. The CDR3 bases are TGCGCCAGCAGCTTGTCAGGGGGCGAGATCAACTATGGCTACACCTTC.

This chain links TRBV27 with TRBJ2-7; 9 bases are a match to TRBD2. The V gene end was trimmed by 7 bases and the J gene end by 2 bases; junction bases not matched to a gene: 6. The CDR3 is made up of 14 amino acids. CDR1 and CDR2 from the germline V gene are MNHEY and SMNVEV (reference sequence). In DNA, the CDR3 is TGTGCCAGCAATGGCGGGGGGGCCCCCTACGAGCAGTACTTC. Its protein is CASNGGGAPYEQYF.

The chain carries TRBV2 and TRBJ2-2, with D unresolved. Per germline, CDR1 SNHLY and CDR2 FYNNEI. The CDR3 loop spans 15 amino acids. V dropped 3 bases and J dropped 2 bases, with 10 bases sitting between them. CDR3 protein: CASSDQNSNTGELFF. DNA for the CDR3: TGTGCCAGCAGTGATCAGAACAGCAACACCGGGGAGCTGTTTTTT.

The J gene is TRBJ2-3, the V gene TRBV12-5; D gene uncertain. The CDR3 has 13 residues. Deletions cut 3 bases from V and 0 bases from J, with 4 bases between. Germline V gene lookup returns CDR1 LGHNT and CDR2 FRNRAP. The chain's CDR3 is CASGLHSTDTQYF. The CDR3, as DNA: TGTGCTAGTGGTTTACACAGCACAGATACGCAGTATTTT.